The 14 T cell receptor beta chains below were found in one sample sequenced in a study of molecular identifiers for immune sequencing clone quantification listed by TCRdb under 2018. The library came from PCR. Sequencing used a NextSeq 500. TCRdb reprocessing: public reads trimmed at Q25 with fastp, clones called with MiXCR, in-frame beta chains kept. Rows are unified per CDR3 protein, each entry keeping the most common DNA and genes. The sample data list 85,000 to 130,000 distinct CDR3 sequences, and about 35% of these were observed just once. The ten largest account for around 4.2% of the sample. Sequencing was carried out using naive CD8+ T cells from blood, with Jurkat cell RNA spiked in. The cell subset or site label of this sample denotes: FACS-sorted CD8+CD4-CCR7+CD45RA+ naive T cells. These receptors were collected from a human donor in good health. Some libraries in this study had Jurkat cell RNA spiked in.

About this clonotype itself: This may be a read error: a much more frequent sequence differs by one nucleotide. The rearrangement joins TRBV29-1 to TRBJ2-5, with TRBD2 matching 13 bases. The CDR3 loop spans 15 amino acids. From germline, CDR1 is SQVTM and CDR2 ANQGSEA. The CDR3: CSAEGTSGTREPQYF. In DNA, the CDR3 is TGCAGCGCTGAGGGGACTAGCGGGACAAGAGAGCCCCAGTACTTC. The complete variable domain, with remaining parts taken from reference TRBV29-1 and TRBJ2-5, reads SAVISQKPSRDICQRGTSLTIQCQVDSQVTMMFWYRQQPGQSLTLIATANQGSEATYESGFVIDKFPISRPNLTFSTLTVSNMSPEDSSIYLCSAEGTSGTREPQYFGPGTRLLVL.

There are many counts of this clonotype. The chain links TRBV4-2 to TRBJ1-4; D is unclear. CDR1 LGHNA and CDR2 YNFKEQ come from the germline V gene. This CDR3 spans 15 amino acids. V was trimmed by 0 bases and J by 2 bases, leaving 7 bases between them. CDR3 DNA: TGTGCCAGCAGCCAAGAGTTACTGACTAATGAAAAACTGTTTTTT. This sequence encodes CASSQELLTNEKLFF.

The rearrangement uses TRBV2 and TRBJ1-3; no definite D call. The CDR3 runs to 14 residues. In germline, CDR1 is SNHLY, CDR2 FYNNEI. The V gene lost 6 bases and the J gene lost 0 bases, with 9 bases spanning the gap. The CDR3 sequence: CASSPGSSGNTIYF. The DNA for the CDR3 is TGTGCCAGCAGCCCGGGAAGCTCTGGAAACACCATATATTTT.

The table lists this clonotype with many counts. J is TRBJ2-7 and V is TRBV6-1; possibly TRBD2 for D (6 bases). Trimming removed 1 base from V and 2 bases from J, with 6 bases in between. Germline loops: CDR1 MNHNS, CDR2 SASEGT. The CDR3 is made up of 13 amino acids. CDR3 in DNA: TGTGCCAGCAGTGAAGGGGGGGCCTACGAGCAGTACTTC. It yields the protein CASSEGGAYEQYF.

To note about this clonotype: The junction departs from germline at one end; a sequencing error may be responsible. V is TRBV28 and J is TRBJ1-2, with unresolved D. CDR1 is MDHEN, CDR2 SYDVKM, per germline. The CDR3 loop spans 13 amino acids. The CDR3 DNA follows: TGTGCCAGCTATAGGCCGGCTAACTATGGCTACTCCTTC. Encoded protein: CASYRPANYGYSF.

On this clonotype: This clone may be a read error of a much larger clone one base away. The rearrangement joins TRBV13 to TRBJ2-3; unclear D gene. The germline V gene has CDR1 PRHDT and CDR2 FYEKMQ (reference sequence). This CDR3 comprises 13 residues. The CDR3 sequence is CASSLEGTETQYF. CDR3 nucleotides: TGTGCCAGCAGCTTAGAGGGCACAGAAACGCAGTATTTT.

This clonotype was detected once. The CDR3 is CATGGRGRNGQYF. DNA for the CDR3: TGTGCCACCGGCGGGAGGGGTAGGAACGGGCAGTACTTC. The chain has TRBV24-1 and TRBJ2-7; 9 nucleotides align to TRBD2. The germline CDR1 and CDR2 sequences are KGHDR and SFDVKD. With 9 bases clipped from V and 9 bases from J, the junction kept 11 bases outside the gene matches. The CDR3 contains 13 residues.

This clonotype was observed at least ten times. V usage is TRBV12-3 or TRBV12-4 and J usage is TRBJ1-5; D not resolved. The CDR3 extends over 14 amino acids. V was shortened by 4 bases and J by 2 bases, with 9 bases between the two germline ends. The CDR3 DNA reads as TGTGCCAGCAGTTGGGAGGGAGGCAATCAGCCCCAGCATTTT. The encoded protein is CASSWEGGNQPQHF.

Points on this clonotype: This CDR3 fails to terminate in the conserved phenylalanine or tryptophan, so it likely reflects a read error. The CDR3 loop is CASSPGQNSNQPQHI. CDR3 bases: TGCGCCAGCAGCCCGGGACAGAATAGCAATCAGCCCCAGCATATT. This chain links TRBV4-3 with TRBJ1-5, with 7 bases fitting TRBD1. The V segment lost 4 bases and the J segment 0 bases; nucleotides outside the gene matches: 3. CDR1 is LGHNA and CDR2 is YSLEER in the germline V gene. The CDR3 length is 15 residues.

The gene calls are TRBV12-3 or TRBV12-4 and TRBJ2-5; 7 nucleotides match TRBD1. The CDR3 has 14 residues. Trimming took 6 bases from V and 1 from J; bases not matched to a gene: 5. DNA for the CDR3: TGTGCCAGCAGGGGGACAGTGACCCAAGAGACCCAGTACTTC. This translates into CASRGTVTQETQYF.

The sample holds many counts of this clonotype. The rearrangement joins TRBV29-1 to TRBJ2-7, with TRBD1 identical over 10 bases. V was clipped by 3 bases and J by 4 bases; unmatched bases: 0. CDR3 size: 12 residues. Germline CDR1 is SQVTM and CDR2 is ANQGSEA. The CDR3 loop is CSVEGQGYEQYF. DNA of the CDR3: TGCAGCGTTGAGGGACAGGGGTACGAGCAGTACTTC.

The chain employs TRBV28 and TRBJ2-7; TRBD1 or TRBD2 may be the D gene (5 bases each). The CDR3 totals 13 residues. V was pared by 9 bases and J by 3 bases, with 15 bases between. Germline V gene data show CDR1 as MDHEN and CDR2 as SYDVKM. CDR3 bases: TGTGCCAGAAGTAGGGACGTACTCTACGAGCAGTACTTC. Amino acid sequence: CARSRDVLYEQYF. The full variable domain, in which reference TRBV28 and TRBJ2-7 provide the parts outside the CDR3, is DVKVTQSSRYLVKRTGEKVFLECVQDMDHENMFWYRQDPGLGLRLIYFSYDVKMKEKGDIPEGYSVSREKKERFSLILESASTNQTSMYLCARSRDVLYEQYFGPGTRLTVT.

Remarks on this clonotype: One base away lies a much larger clone, so this may be a sequencing read error. V gene TRBV6-5 combines with J gene TRBJ2-3; D uncertain. Looked up from germline, CDR1 is MNHEY and CDR2 is SVGAGI. The CDR3 length is 13 residues. For the CDR3, the DNA is TGTGCCAGCAGTCCCAGTCGTCCCGGTACGCTGTATTTT. Translated: CASSPSRPGTLYF.

The sample holds a few counts of this clonotype. The chain has TRBV4-2 and TRBJ2-7; D is possibly TRBD2 (6 bases). The CDR3 runs to 15 residues. Trimming left V 0 bases short and J 7 bases short, with 16 bases between. Per the germline V gene, CDR1 is LGHNA and CDR2 is YNFKEQ. CDR3 coding DNA: TGTGCCAGCAGCCAAGATCTGGGGGGATTGAGTGAGCAGTACTTC. It specifies CASSQDLGGLSEQYF.